This T cell receptor (beta chain) was captured in a study of a mutant IDH1 vaccine in newly diagnosed glioma. The assay was immunoSEQ multiplex PCR, and TCRdb's table has in-frame clones only and misses some. The sample includes about 32,000 clones, more than 75% of them seen just once. CDR1 and CDR2 (germline): MNHEY, SVGAGI. The CDR3 covers 14 residues. Between the trimmed V and J ends, which lost 6 bases and 1 base, there was a span of 12 bases. Comment on this clone: Its antigen is unknown.

Time point noted: week 35, safety follow-up. Topical imiquimod was applied with each vaccine dose, which held 300 ug of mutant IDH1 20-mer peptide. This sample comprised PBMCs, obtained from a glioma patient whose treatment included an IDH1 peptide vaccine. This receptor was obtained from a young man with glioma. The chain links TRBV6-5 to TRBJ1-1, with D possibly being TRBD1 (5 bases). Here the CDR3 DNA reads TGTGCCAGCAGCCGGGGCTTTTCGAACACTGAAGCTTTCTTT. It is translated as CASSRGFSNTEAFF.